These 27 T cell receptor beta chains came from one sample sequenced in a study of blood T cell repertoires in COVID-19 (dated by TCRdb to 2020 to 2021). Library construction relied on the immunoSEQ multiplex PCR assay. TCRdb's version of the immuneACCESS table is confined to in-frame rearrangements and falls short of the full clone set. An unresolved V gene accounts for under half of the shortfall where checked; the remainder is of unknown origin. The table for this sample lists roughly 100,000 clones; approximately 85% of them were counted only once. About 10% of the sample is taken by the ten largest. The sequencing input was peripheral blood. The receptors come from a man aged 35-49 years with active or convalescent COVID-19.

This chain uses TRBV3-1 (or the pseudogene TRBV3-2) with TRBJ2-5; weak D call: TRBD1 (6 bases). The CDR3 consists of 15 residues. The germline CDR1 and CDR2 sequences are LGHDT and YNNKEL (reference sequence). The V end was cut by 4 bases, the J end by 2 bases, with 14 bases between. In nucleotides, the CDR3 is TGTGCCAGCAGCCGAGAACCGGGACAACAAGAGACCCAGTACTTC. Protein: CASSREPGQQETQYF.

The rearrangement joins TRBV6-2 or TRBV6-3 to TRBJ2-5; 8 bases fit TRBD1. This CDR3 spans 14 amino acids. CDR1 MNHEY and CDR2 SVGEGT come from the germline V gene. V dropped 5 bases and J dropped 5; count of bases not matched to a gene: 7. CDR3 coding DNA: TGTGCCAGCAGTAACCGGGACAGGAGGGAGACCCAGTACTTC. As protein: CASSNRDRRETQYF.

This chain uses TRBV24-1 with TRBJ1-2; maybe TRBD1 (5 bases). The CDR3 extends over 13 amino acids. Per the germline V gene, CDR1 is KGHDR and CDR2 is SFDVKD. The V end was cut by 4 bases, the J end by 8 bases, with 13 bases between. The CDR3 sequence: CATSDNQGWGYTF. CDR3 coding DNA: TGTGCCACCAGTGACAACCAGGGTTGGGGCTACACCTTC.

The rearrangement links TRBV3-1 (or the pseudogene TRBV3-2) to TRBJ1-1; D is possibly TRBD1 (5 bases). CDR3 length: 14 amino acids. The V gene lost 3 bases and the J gene lost 6 bases, with 14 bases spanning the gap. The germline CDR1 and CDR2 sequences are LGHDT and YNNKEL (reference sequence). The CDR3 sequence is CASSHAGQSPEAFF. Here the CDR3 DNA reads TGTGCCAGCAGCCATGCAGGGCAGTCCCCTGAAGCTTTCTTT.

CDR3 in DNA: TGCGCCAGCAGGACCGGGACAGCACAGATTACGCAGTATTTT. Its protein is CASRTGTAQITQYF. The chain has TRBV10-2 and TRBJ2-3; 7 bases fit TRBD1. This CDR3 contains 14 residues. CDR1 and CDR2 (germline): WSHSY, SAAADI. After removal of 6 bases from V and 8 bases from J, the junction contained 11 bases not matched to a gene.

This clone was observed at least ten times. The chain has TRBV19 and TRBJ1-2, with 9 bases identical to TRBD1. The CDR3 is made up of 14 amino acids. The germline gives CDR1 LNHDA, CDR2 SQIVND (reference sequence). The J segment lost 7 bases and the V segment lost 4 bases, leaving 7 bases of the junction unmatched. The CDR3 bases are TGTGCCAGTAGTAAGACGGGACAGGGAGGTGGCTACACCTTC. Translated: CASSKTGQGGGYTF.

The V and J genes are TRBV2 and TRBJ1-3; no clear D gene. This CDR3 has 16 residues. Germline V gives CDR1 SNHLY, CDR2 FYNNEI. V lost 4 bases, J lost 3 bases, and 16 bases lay in between. The CDR3 loop is CASSAGMVIGGNTIYF. The CDR3 DNA is TGTGCCAGCAGTGCGGGAATGGTGATCGGTGGAAACACCATATATTTT.

The chain employs TRBV7-9 and TRBJ2-1; 9 bases map to TRBD2. Germline V CDR1 and CDR2: SEHNR, FQNEAQ (reference sequence). Losses at the gene ends were 5 bases for V and 2 bases for J; bases not matched to a gene: 7. The length of the CDR3 is 16 residues. The CDR3 is CASSRSGGWAYNEQFF. The DNA for the CDR3 is TGTGCCAGCAGCCGAAGCGGGGGGTGGGCCTACAATGAGCAGTTCTTC.

The genes are TRBV5-1 and TRBJ1-6, with D possibly TRBD1 on 5 matching bases. The V end was cut by 2 bases, the J end by 6 bases, with 15 bases between. The CDR3 runs 16 residues. From germline, CDR1 is SGHRS and CDR2 YFSETQ. The CDR3 is CASSFSGGGSNSPLHF. CDR3 nucleotides: TGCGCCAGCAGCTTCTCGGGGGGAGGAAGTAATTCACCCCTCCACTTT.

The gene calls are TRBV14 and TRBJ2-3, with 8 bases that match TRBD2. The germline gives CDR1 SGHDN, CDR2 FVKESK. V gave up 1 base and J gave up 6 bases; unmatched junction bases: 6. The CDR3 loop spans 15 amino acids. This chain's CDR3 is CASSQVGGAADTQYF. The CDR3 DNA reads as TGTGCCAGCAGCCAAGTCGGGGGGGCCGCCGATACGCAGTATTTT.

V is TRBV6-5 and J is TRBJ1-3; D is unresolved. V was pared by 7 bases and J by 4 bases, with 5 bases between. The CDR3 runs 11 residues. CDR1 and CDR2 (germline): MNHEY, SVGAGI. The CDR3 nucleotides are TGTGCCAGCATAGTCGGAAACACCATATATTTT. As protein: CASIVGNTIYF.

The chain employs TRBV18 and TRBJ1-2; the match to TRBD1 covers 11 bases. V lost 0 bases and J lost 4; bases outside the gene matches: 4. Per the germline V gene, CDR1 is KGHSH and CDR2 is LQKENI. The CDR3 consists of 16 residues. CDR3 region: CASSPPEGQGGYGYTF. DNA for the CDR3: TGTGCCAGCTCACCACCGGAGGGACAGGGGGGCTATGGCTACACCTTC.

This clone has just a few counts. The J gene is TRBJ2-1, the V gene TRBV7-2; 8 bases line up with TRBD2. Germline V CDR1 and CDR2: SGHTA, FQGNSA. The junction had 11 bases not matched to a gene; V was cut back by 3 bases and J by 13 bases. The CDR3 has 14 residues. CDR3 nucleotides: TGTGCCAGCAGCTTGACTAAAAGCGGGGGAGACCAGTTCTTC. It codes for CASSLTKSGGDQFF.

This clone was seen once. The chain recombines TRBV29-1 with TRBJ1-1, with D possibly matching TRBD1 (6 bases). Germline V gene data show CDR1 as SQVTM and CDR2 as ANQGSEA. Trimming took off 6 bases at V and 3 bases at J, with 14 bases between the two ends. The CDR3 runs 13 residues. CDR3 loop: CSVLRGYDTEAFF. Written as DNA, the CDR3 is TGCAGCGTCCTAAGGGGGTACGACACTGAAGCTTTCTTT.

The CDR3 loop reads CASRKTDLYGYTF. The DNA of the CDR3 is TGTGCCAGCAGGAAGACAGACCTCTATGGCTACACCTTC. The V gene is TRBV6-5, the J gene TRBJ1-2, with D possibly TRBD1 on 5 matching bases. The CDR3 totals 13 residues. Germline V CDR1 and CDR2: MNHEY, SVGAGI. V lost 6 bases to trimming and J lost 4 bases, with 12 bases between them.

The chain uses TRBV7-9 and TRBJ1-6, with TRBD1 matching 9 bases. In germline, CDR1 is SEHNR, CDR2 FQNEAQ (reference sequence). There are 16 residues in the CDR3. The V segment lost 1 base and the J segment 7 bases; nucleotides outside the gene matches: 5. As DNA, the CDR3 is TGTGCCAGCAGCTTAGTCGGGACAGGGTCGAATTCACCCCTCCACTTT. Its translation: CASSLVGTGSNSPLHF.

The rearrangement uses TRBV3-1 (or the pseudogene TRBV3-2) and TRBJ2-1, with D unresolved. There are 16 residues in the CDR3. Germline V gene data show CDR1 as LGHDT and CDR2 as YNNKEL (reference sequence). Trimming cost V 1 base and J 4 bases, with 14 bases left between them. Written as DNA, the CDR3 is TGTGCCAGCAGCCAAGGATGGCAGGCCAAATACAATGAGCAGTTCTTC. Protein product: CASSQGWQAKYNEQFF.

The sample holds one count of this clone. The rearrangement joins TRBV7-2 to TRBJ2-7; 7 bases map to TRBD2. Unmatched junction bases numbered 6, after V lost 6 bases and J lost 1 base. CDR1 and CDR2 from the germline V gene are SGHTA and FQGNSA. This CDR3 region has 14 residues. The CDR3 nucleotides read TGTGCCAGCAGTCCCCAGCGGGGATCCTACGAGCAGTACTTC. It yields the protein CASSPQRGSYEQYF.

The rearrangement uses TRBV4-1 and TRBJ2-7; D gene ambiguous. Per the germline V gene, CDR1 is MGHRA and CDR2 is YSYEKL. Trimming shortened V by 0 bases and J by 0 bases, and 12 bases separated the two germline ends. There are 16 residues in the CDR3. CDR3 loop: CASSQDPLGSSYEQYF. The CDR3 coding sequence is TGCGCCAGCAGCCAAGATCCTCTAGGAAGCTCCTACGAGCAGTACTTC.

The J gene is TRBJ2-5, the V gene TRBV2; 10 bases map to TRBD2. V lost 7 bases to trimming and J lost 0 bases; unmatched junction nucleotides: 8. The CDR3 covers 16 residues. Germline V lookup: CDR1 SNHLY, CDR2 FYNNEI. CDR3 sequence: CASTFTSGEYQETQYF. The CDR3 DNA is TGTGCCAGCACCTTTACTAGCGGGGAGTACCAAGAGACCCAGTACTTC.

The CDR3 sequence is CASSELYGYTF. In DNA form, the CDR3 reads TGTGCCAGCAGTGAACTCTATGGCTACACCTTC. This chain joins TRBV6-1 and TRBJ1-2; D is unclear. Germline lookup yields CDR1 MNHNS and CDR2 SASEGT. Trimming removed 2 bases from V and 4 bases from J, with 2 bases in between. CDR3 size: 11 residues.

J is TRBJ1-6 and V is TRBV27; D unclear. V was clipped by 3 bases and J by 6 bases, with 3 bases between them. This CDR3 is 12 amino acids long. Germline V gene sequence: CDR1 MNHEY, CDR2 SMNVEV (reference sequence). The CDR3 protein is CASSFINSPLHF. The CDR3 region has the DNA TGTGCCAGCAGTTTTATTAATTCACCCCTCCACTTT.

The chain joins TRBV7-9 to TRBJ1-1, with 10 positions matching TRBD1. Unmatched junction bases numbered 3, after V lost 5 bases and J lost 0 bases. This CDR3 contains 15 residues. Germline CDR1 SEHNR, CDR2 FQNEAQ (reference sequence). CDR3 DNA: TGTGCCAGCAGCCCGGGACAGGGGATGAACACTGAAGCTTTCTTT. Translated: CASSPGQGMNTEAFF. Complete variable domain (other parts from reference TRBV7-9 and TRBJ1-1): DTGVSQNPRHKITKRGQNVTFRCDPISEHNRLYWYRQTLGQGPEFLTYFQNEAQLEKSRLLSDRFSAERPKGSFSTLEIQRTEQGDSAMYLCASSPGQGMNTEAFFGQGTRLTVV.

V gene TRBV19 combines with J gene TRBJ2-3; 8 bases are shared with TRBD2. This CDR3 is 15 amino acids long. Germline trimming cut 5 bases from V and 5 bases from J; bases unmatched to any gene: 9. Germline V gives CDR1 LNHDA, CDR2 SQIVND (reference sequence). CDR3 DNA sequence: TGTGCCAGTAGTTCGGGCGGGGGGCTAGGAGATACGCAGTATTTT. Encoded protein: CASSSGGGLGDTQYF.

The V and J genes are TRBV18 and TRBJ1-6; 10 bases match TRBD1. V shed 2 bases, J shed 10 bases, and the junction held 8 bases outside the gene matches. CDR1 and CDR2 from the germline V gene are KGHSH and LQKENI. CDR3 length: 16 amino acids. The CDR3 loop reads CASSPGTTGGRSPLHF. CDR3 bases: TGTGCCAGCTCACCAGGCACGACAGGGGGCCGGTCACCCCTCCACTTT.

This rearrangement joins TRBV7-2 to TRBJ1-1, with D possibly matching TRBD1 (6 bases). Germline assignment: CDR1 SGHTA and CDR2 FQGNSA. This CDR3 has 14 amino acids. V lost 5 bases and J lost 10, with 20 bases in between. CDR3 loop: CASSEIQGFDLAFF. The CDR3 nucleotides are TGTGCCAGCAGCGAAATCCAGGGGTTTGATTTAGCTTTCTTT.

The genes are TRBV12-3 or TRBV12-4 and TRBJ1-2; D is possibly TRBD1 (5 bases). V was pared by 7 bases and J by 2 bases, with 11 bases between. The CDR3 has 13 residues. The CDR3 reads CASNDRRNYGYTF. CDR3 coding DNA: TGTGCCAGCAACGACAGAAGAAACTATGGCTACACCTTC.